This TCR beta chain originates from a study of blood T cell repertoires in COVID-19. Looking at the study overall: Donors in the United States, Italy and Spain gave samples during acute or convalescent COVID-19.

TCRdb's copy holds only in-frame clones and misses some; the assay was immunoSEQ multiplex PCR. The sample lists over 120,000 clones; approximately 83% were seen once. Germline-derived CDR1 and CDR2 are SGHRS and YFSETQ. The CDR3 is 15 amino acids. Turning to this clone: An end of the junction does not agree with germline; a read error may underlie this.

Specimen: peripheral blood. The source of this sequence is an older woman with acute or convalescent COVID-19. The chain carries TRBV5-1 and TRBJ1-2; D unclear. The CDR3 here is CASSFEPRGIPSTSF. The CDR3 DNA reads TGCGCCAGCAGCTTCGAGCCTCGGGGAATACCTTCAACTTCCTTC.